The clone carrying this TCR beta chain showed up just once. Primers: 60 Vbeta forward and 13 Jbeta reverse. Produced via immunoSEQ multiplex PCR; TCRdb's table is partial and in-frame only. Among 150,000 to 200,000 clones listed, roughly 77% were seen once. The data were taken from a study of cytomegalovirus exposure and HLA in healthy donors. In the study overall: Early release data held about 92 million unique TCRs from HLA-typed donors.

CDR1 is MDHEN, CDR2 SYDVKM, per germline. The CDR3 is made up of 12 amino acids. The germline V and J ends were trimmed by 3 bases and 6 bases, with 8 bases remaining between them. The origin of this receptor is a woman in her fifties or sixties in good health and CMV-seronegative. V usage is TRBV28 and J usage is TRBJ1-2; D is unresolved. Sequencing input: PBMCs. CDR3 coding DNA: TGTGCCAGCAGTTTGGCAGTTGATGGCTACACCTTC. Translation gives CASSLAVDGYTF.